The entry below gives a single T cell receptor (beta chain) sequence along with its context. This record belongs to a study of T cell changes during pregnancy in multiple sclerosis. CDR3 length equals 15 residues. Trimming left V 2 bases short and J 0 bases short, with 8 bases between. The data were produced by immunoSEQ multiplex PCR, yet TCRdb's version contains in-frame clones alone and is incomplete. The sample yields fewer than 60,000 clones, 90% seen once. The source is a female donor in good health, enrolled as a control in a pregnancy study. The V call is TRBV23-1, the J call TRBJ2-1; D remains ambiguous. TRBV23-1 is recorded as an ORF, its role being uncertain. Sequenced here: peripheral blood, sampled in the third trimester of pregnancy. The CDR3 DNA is TGCGCCAGCAGTCAACGGTTTTCCTCCTACAATGAGCAGTTCTTC. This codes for CASSQRFSSYNEQFF.